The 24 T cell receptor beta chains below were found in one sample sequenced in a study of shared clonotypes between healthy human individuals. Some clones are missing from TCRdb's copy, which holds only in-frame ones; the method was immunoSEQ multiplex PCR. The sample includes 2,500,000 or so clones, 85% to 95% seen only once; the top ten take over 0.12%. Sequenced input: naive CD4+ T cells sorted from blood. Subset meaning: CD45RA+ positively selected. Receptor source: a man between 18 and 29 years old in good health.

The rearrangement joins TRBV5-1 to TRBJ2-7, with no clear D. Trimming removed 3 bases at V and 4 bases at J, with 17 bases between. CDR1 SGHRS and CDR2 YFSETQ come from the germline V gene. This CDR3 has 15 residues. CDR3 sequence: CASSWTDANMYEQYF. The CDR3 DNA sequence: TGCGCCAGCAGCTGGACCGACGCCAACATGTACGAGCAGTACTTC.

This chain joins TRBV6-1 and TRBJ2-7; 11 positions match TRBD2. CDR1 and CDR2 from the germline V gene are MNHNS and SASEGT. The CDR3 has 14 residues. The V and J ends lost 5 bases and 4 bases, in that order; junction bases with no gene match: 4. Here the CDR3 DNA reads TGTGCCAGCAGTAGGACTAGCGGGCTGTACGAGCAGTACTTC. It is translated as CASSRTSGLYEQYF.

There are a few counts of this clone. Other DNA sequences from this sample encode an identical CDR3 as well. The CDR3 region is CAWSVRDTQYF. The CDR3, as DNA: TGTGCCTGGAGTGTAAGAGATACGCAGTATTTT. The V call is TRBV30, the J call TRBJ2-3; D remains unclear. The length of the CDR3 is 11 residues. V shed 0 bases and J shed 5 bases, with 3 bases lying between them. Germline CDR1 reads GTSNPN; CDR2 reads SVGIG (reference sequence).

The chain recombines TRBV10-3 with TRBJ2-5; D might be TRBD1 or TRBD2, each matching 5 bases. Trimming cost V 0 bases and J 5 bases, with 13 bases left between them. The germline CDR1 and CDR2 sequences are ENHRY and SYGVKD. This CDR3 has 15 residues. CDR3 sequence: CAISESRTGAETQYF. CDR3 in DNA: TGTGCCATCAGTGAGTCTCGGACTGGGGCGGAGACCCAGTACTTC.

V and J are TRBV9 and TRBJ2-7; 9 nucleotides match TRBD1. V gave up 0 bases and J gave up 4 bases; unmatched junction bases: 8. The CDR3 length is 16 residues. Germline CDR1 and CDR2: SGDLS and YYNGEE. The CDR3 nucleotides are TGTGCCAGCAGCGTAGCAGGGACAGGGAATGAATACGAGCAGTACTTC. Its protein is CASSVAGTGNEYEQYF.

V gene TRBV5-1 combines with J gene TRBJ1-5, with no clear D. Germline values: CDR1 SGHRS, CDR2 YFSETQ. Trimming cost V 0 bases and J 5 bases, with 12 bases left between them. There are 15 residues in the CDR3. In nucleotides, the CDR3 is TGCGCCAGCAGCTTGGAAGGGCAGAACCATCAGCCCCAGCATTTT. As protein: CASSLEGQNHQPQHF.

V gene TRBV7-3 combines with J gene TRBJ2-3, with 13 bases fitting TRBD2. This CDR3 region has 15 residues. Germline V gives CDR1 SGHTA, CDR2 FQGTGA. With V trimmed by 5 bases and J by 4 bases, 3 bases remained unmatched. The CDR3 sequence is CASSRTSGGADTQYF. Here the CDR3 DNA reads TGTGCCAGCAGCCGGACTAGCGGGGGCGCAGATACGCAGTATTTT.

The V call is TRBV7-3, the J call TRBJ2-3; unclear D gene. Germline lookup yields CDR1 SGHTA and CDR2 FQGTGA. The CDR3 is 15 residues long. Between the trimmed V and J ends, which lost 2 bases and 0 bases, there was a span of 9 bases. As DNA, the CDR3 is TGTGCCAGCAGCTTAGTTTTGTCTAGCACAGATACGCAGTATTTT. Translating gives CASSLVLSSTDTQYF.

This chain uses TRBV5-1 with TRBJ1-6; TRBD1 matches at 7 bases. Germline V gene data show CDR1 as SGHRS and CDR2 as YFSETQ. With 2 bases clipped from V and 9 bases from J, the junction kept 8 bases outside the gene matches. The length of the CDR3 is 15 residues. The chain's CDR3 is CASSFGGQEASPLHF. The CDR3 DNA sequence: TGCGCCAGCAGCTTCGGCGGACAGGAGGCTTCACCCCTCCACTTT.

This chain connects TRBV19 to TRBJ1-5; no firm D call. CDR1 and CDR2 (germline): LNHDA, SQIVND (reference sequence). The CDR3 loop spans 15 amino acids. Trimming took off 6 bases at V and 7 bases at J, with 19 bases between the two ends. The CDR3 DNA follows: TGTGCCAGTAGGACTAGGGAATCTTGGGTGCAGCCCCAGCATTTT. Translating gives CASRTRESWVQPQHF.

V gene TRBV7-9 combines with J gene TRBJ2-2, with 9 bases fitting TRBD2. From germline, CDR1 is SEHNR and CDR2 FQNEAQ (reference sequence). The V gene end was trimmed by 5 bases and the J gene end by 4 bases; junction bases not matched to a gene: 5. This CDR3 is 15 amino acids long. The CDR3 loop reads CASSPASGATGELFF. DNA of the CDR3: TGTGCCAGCAGCCCCGCTAGCGGGGCCACCGGGGAGCTGTTTTTT. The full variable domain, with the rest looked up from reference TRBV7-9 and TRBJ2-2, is DTGVSQNPRHKITKRGQNVTFRCDPISEHNRLYWYRQTLGQGPEFLTYFQNEAQLEKSRLLSDRFSAERPKGSFSTLEIQRTEQGDSAMYLCASSPASGATGELFFGEGSRLTVL.

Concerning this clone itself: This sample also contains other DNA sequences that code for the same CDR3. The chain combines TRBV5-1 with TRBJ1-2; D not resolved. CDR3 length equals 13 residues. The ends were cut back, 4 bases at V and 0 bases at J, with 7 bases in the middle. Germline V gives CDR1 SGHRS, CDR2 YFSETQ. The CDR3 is CASSREANYGYTF. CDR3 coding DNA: TGCGCCAGCAGCAGGGAGGCTAACTATGGCTACACCTTC.

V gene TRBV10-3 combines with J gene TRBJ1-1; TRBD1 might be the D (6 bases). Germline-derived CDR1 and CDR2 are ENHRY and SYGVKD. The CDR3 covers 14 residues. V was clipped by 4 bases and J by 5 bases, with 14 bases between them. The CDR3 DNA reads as TGTGCCATCAGTGGGAAGAACCAGGGGACTGAAGCTTTCTTT. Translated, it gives CAISGKNQGTEAFF.

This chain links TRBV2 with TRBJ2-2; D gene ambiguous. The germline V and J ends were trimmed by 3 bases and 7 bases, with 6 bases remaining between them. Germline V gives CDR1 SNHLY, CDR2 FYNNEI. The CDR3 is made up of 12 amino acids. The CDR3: CASSEHGGELFF. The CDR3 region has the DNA TGTGCCAGCAGTGAGCACGGCGGGGAGCTGTTTTTT.

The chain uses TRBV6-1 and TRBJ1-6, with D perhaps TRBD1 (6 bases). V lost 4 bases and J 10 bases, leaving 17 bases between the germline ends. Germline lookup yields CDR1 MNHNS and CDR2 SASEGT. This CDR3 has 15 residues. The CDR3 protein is CASSVDSGVLSPLHF. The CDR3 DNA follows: TGTGCCAGCAGTGTCGATTCAGGGGTCCTCTCACCCCTCCACTTT.

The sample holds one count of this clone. In nucleotides, the CDR3 is TGTGCCATCAGTGAGTCGTGGCCGCCCACAACAGGGGAAGAGTACTTC. Encoded protein: CAISESWPPTTGEEYF. V usage is TRBV10-3 and J usage is TRBJ2-7, with TRBD1 matching 7 bases. Germline V gene sequence: CDR1 ENHRY, CDR2 SYGVKD. V was pared by 0 bases and J by 11 bases, with 16 bases of the junction left unmatched. This CDR3 has 16 amino acids.

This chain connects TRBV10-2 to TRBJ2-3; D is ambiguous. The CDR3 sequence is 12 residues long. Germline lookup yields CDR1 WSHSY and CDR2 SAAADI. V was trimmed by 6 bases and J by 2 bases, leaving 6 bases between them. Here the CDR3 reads CASSLDTDTQYF. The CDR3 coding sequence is TGCGCCAGCAGCCTAGACACAGATACGCAGTATTTT.

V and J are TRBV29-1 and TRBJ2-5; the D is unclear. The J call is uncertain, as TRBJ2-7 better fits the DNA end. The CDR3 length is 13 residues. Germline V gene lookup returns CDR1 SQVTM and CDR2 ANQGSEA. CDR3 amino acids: CSVETGVNYEQYF. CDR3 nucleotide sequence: TGCAGCGTTGAGACCGGTGTTAACTACGAGCAGTACTTC.

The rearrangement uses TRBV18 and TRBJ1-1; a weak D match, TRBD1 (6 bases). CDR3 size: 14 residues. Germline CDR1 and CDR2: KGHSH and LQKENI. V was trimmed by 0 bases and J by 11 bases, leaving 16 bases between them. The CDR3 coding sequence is TGTGCCAGCTCACCACCCCCCAGGGGCATAGGGGCTTTCTTT. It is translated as CASSPPPRGIGAFF.

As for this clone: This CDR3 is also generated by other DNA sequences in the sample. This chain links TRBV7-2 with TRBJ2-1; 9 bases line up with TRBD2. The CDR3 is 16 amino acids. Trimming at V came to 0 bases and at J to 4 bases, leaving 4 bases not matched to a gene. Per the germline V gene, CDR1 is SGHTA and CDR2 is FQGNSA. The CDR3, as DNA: TGTGCCAGCAGCTTAGCAGTGACTAGCGGTTACAATGAGCAGTTCTTC. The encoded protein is CASSLAVTSGYNEQFF.

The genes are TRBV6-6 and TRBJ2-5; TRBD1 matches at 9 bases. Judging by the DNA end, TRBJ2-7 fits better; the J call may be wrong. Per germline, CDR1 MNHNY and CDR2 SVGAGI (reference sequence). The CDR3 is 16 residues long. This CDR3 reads CASSYSTGGFSYEQYF. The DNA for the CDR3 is TGTGCCAGCAGTTACTCAACAGGGGGCTTCTCCTACGAGCAGTACTTC.

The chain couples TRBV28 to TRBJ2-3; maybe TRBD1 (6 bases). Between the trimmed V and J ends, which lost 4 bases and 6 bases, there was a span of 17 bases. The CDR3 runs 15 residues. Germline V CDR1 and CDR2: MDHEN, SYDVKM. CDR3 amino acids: CASSSGTHRADTQYF. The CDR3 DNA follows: TGTGCCAGCAGTTCGGGGACCCACAGGGCCGATACGCAGTATTTT.

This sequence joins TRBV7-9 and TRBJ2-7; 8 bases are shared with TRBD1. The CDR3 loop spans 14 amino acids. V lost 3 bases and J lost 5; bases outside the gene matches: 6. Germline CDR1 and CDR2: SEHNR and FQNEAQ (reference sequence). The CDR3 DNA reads TGTGCCAGCAGCTTCCGACAGGGGACCGACGAGCAGTACTTC. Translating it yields CASSFRQGTDEQYF. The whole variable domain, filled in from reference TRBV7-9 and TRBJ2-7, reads DTGVSQNPRHKITKRGQNVTFRCDPISEHNRLYWYRQTLGQGPEFLTYFQNEAQLEKSRLLSDRFSAERPKGSFSTLEIQRTEQGDSAMYLCASSFRQGTDEQYFGPGTRLTVT.

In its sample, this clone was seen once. The CDR3 region is CASRHDREGYGYTF. CDR3 coding DNA: TGTGCCAGTAGACACGACAGGGAAGGCTATGGCTACACCTTC. The chain is built from TRBV19 and TRBJ1-2; 7 bases are shared with TRBD1. CDR3 length equals 14 residues. Germline CDR1 reads LNHDA; CDR2 reads SQIVND (reference sequence). The trim removed 6 bases at V and 4 bases at J, leaving 8 bases unmatched.